This T cell receptor (beta chain) was observed in a study of blood T cell repertoires in COVID-19. Turning to the study itself: Some COVID-19 samples were acute and others convalescent; all came from the United States, Italy and Spain.

CDR1 and CDR2 (germline): LNHDA, SQIVND (reference sequence). V lost 8 bases to trimming and J lost 3 bases; unmatched junction nucleotides: 16. The CDR3 consists of 17 residues. In the original processing: For nucleated cells, counts were estimated from reference gene primer amplification. Only in-frame clones appear in the TCRdb table, and some are missing; sequencing was by immunoSEQ multiplex PCR. The DNA gave D and trimming, while V, J and clone size come from that table. In the table there are about 220,000 clones, roughly 85% of which are singletons. The V and J genes are TRBV19 and TRBJ1-5, with 7 bases fitting TRBD1. The sequence was collected from a middle-aged man who had recovered from COVID-19. What was sequenced was peripheral blood. The DNA for the CDR3 is TGTGCCAGTTCGGCCGGGTCGGGCAGGGGGAACAATCAGCCCCAGCATTTT. Its translation is CASSAGSGRGNNQPQHF. The whole variable domain, filled in from reference TRBV19 and TRBJ1-5, reads DGGITQSPKYLFRKEGQNVTLSCEQNLNHDAMYWYRQDPGQGLRLIYYSQIVNDFQKGDIAEGYSVSREKKESFPLTVTSAQKNPTAFYLCASSAGSGRGNNQPQHFGDGTRLSIL.